The 30 T cell receptor beta chains below come from one sample, sequenced in a study of response to subunit inactivated influenza vaccine. From the RT-PCR reads, TCRdb called clonotypes with MiXCR, one entry per CDR3 protein. Of hundreds of thousands of distinct CDR3 sequences in the sample, 11% to 15% were seen once. Sequencing used PBMCs from blood, obtained 14 to 15 days before vaccination. These receptors were collected from a man aged 45 to 65 who received an inactivated influenza vaccine.

The table lists this clonotype with a few counts. The DNA for the CDR3 is TGTGCCAGCAGTTTAGTTGGGCAGGGGTTAGCTTTCTTT. It yields the protein CASSLVGQGLAFF. The chain is built from TRBV12-3 or TRBV12-4 and TRBJ1-1; D might be TRBD1 (6 bases). Deletions cut 1 base from V and 10 bases from J, with 13 bases between. This CDR3 spans 13 amino acids.

This chain links TRBV6-5 with TRBJ2-3, with 7 bases matching TRBD1. The CDR3 is made up of 12 amino acids. Per the germline V gene, CDR1 is MNHEY and CDR2 is SVGAGI. V lost 6 bases to trimming and J lost 7 bases; unmatched junction nucleotides: 4. This CDR3 is CASSSQGNTQYF. For the CDR3, the DNA is TGTGCCAGCAGCTCACAGGGGAATACGCAGTATTTT.

This clonotype came up many times. The chain uses TRBV12-3 or TRBV12-4 and TRBJ2-1; 8 bases line up with TRBD1. The CDR3 has 16 amino acids. The V gene end was trimmed by 4 bases and the J gene end by 2 bases; junction bases not matched to a gene: 7. The CDR3 sequence is CASSSRTGKAYNEQFF. Here the CDR3 DNA reads TGTGCCAGCAGTTCTCGGACAGGGAAGGCCTACAATGAGCAGTTCTTC.

The chain has TRBV4-1 and TRBJ1-5; no firm D call. Germline CDR1 is MGHRA and CDR2 is YSYEKL. The CDR3 sequence is 15 residues long. Trimming shortened V by 4 bases and J by 2 bases, and 12 bases separated the two germline ends. The CDR3 bases are TGCGCCAGCAGCCCCGGGAATTTGGGCAATCAGCCCCAGCATTTT. Translating gives CASSPGNLGNQPQHF.

The gene calls are TRBV12-3 or TRBV12-4 and TRBJ1-5, with 8 bases identical to TRBD1. V dropped 1 base and J dropped 7; count of bases not matched to a gene: 6. The CDR3 totals 15 residues. In DNA form, the CDR3 reads TGTGCCAGCAGTTTAGACCAGGGGGCGGGGCAGCCCCAGCATTTT. Its protein is CASSLDQGAGQPQHF.

This clonotype has just a few counts. V gene TRBV4-3 combines with J gene TRBJ2-2, with 9 positions matching TRBD1. J was trimmed by 7 bases and V by 0 bases; bases with no gene match: 6. The CDR3 is 16 amino acids. Germline CDR1 is LGHNA and CDR2 is YSLEER. The chain's CDR3 is CASSQDIRQGGGELFF. CDR3 bases: TGCGCCAGCAGCCAAGATATTCGACAGGGGGGCGGGGAGCTGTTTTTT.

The rearrangement uses TRBV10-3 and TRBJ2-3; 8 bases map to TRBD2. Per germline, CDR1 ENHRY and CDR2 SYGVKD. V shed 2 bases and J 7 bases; nucleotides not matched to a gene: 2. The CDR3 contains 13 residues. CDR3 region: CAISEGLANTQYF. The CDR3 DNA reads TGTGCCATCAGTGAGGGACTAGCAAATACGCAGTATTTT.

Note on this clonotype: Germline and junction disagree at one end, which may indicate a read error. This chain links TRBV4-3 with TRBJ2-1, with D hard to call. This CDR3 has 14 residues. Germline loops: CDR1 LGHNA, CDR2 YSLEER. CDR3 loop: CASSQWIDLPRLGF. The CDR3, as DNA: TGCGCCAGCAGCCAATGGATCGATTTGCCCCGGTTGGGCTTC.

There are many counts of this clonotype. The chain recombines TRBV7-3 with TRBJ2-1; TRBD2 agrees at 9 bases. This CDR3 spans 15 amino acids. The germline V gene has CDR1 SGHTA and CDR2 FQGTGA. Trimming removed 2 bases from V and 9 bases from J; junction bases left unmatched: 8. The CDR3 coding sequence is TGTGCCAGCAGCTTAGGGACTAGCCTGAGTGGTGAGCAGTTCTTC. Translation gives CASSLGTSLSGEQFF.

The chain combines TRBV18 with TRBJ2-7, with 7 positions matching TRBD1. J gave up 4 bases and V 2 bases, and 11 bases lay outside the gene matches. The V gene's germline CDR1 is KGHSH and CDR2 LQKENI. CDR3 size: 16 residues. In DNA form, the CDR3 reads TGTGCCAGCTCACCAATCCCCGGGACAGAGGATTACGAGCAGTACTTC. This sequence encodes CASSPIPGTEDYEQYF.

This clonotype has just a few counts. The J gene is TRBJ2-3, the V gene TRBV5-1; D may match TRBD1 or TRBD2 (5 bases each). CDR3 length: 17 residues. The ends were cut back, 1 base at V and 4 bases at J, with 19 bases in the middle. Germline values: CDR1 SGHRS, CDR2 YFSETQ. The CDR3 DNA reads as TGCGCCAGCAGCTTGCCGGGACCCATTTCGGTGTCAGATACGCAGTATTTT. Its protein is CASSLPGPISVSDTQYF.

This clonotype came up many times. This sequence joins TRBV14 and TRBJ1-5, with D possibly TRBD1 on 5 matching bases. CDR3 size: 14 residues. V was shortened by 4 bases and J by 3 bases, with 10 bases between the two germline ends. The germline CDR1 and CDR2 sequences are SGHDN and FVKESK. The CDR3, as DNA: TGTGCCAGCAGCCCCGGGACCTCCAATCAGCCCCAGCATTTT. It codes for CASSPGTSNQPQHF. The variable domain in full, with the rest retrieved from reference TRBV14 and TRBJ1-5, is EAGVTQFPSHSVIEKGQTVTLRCDPISGHDNLYWYRRVMGKEIKFLLHFVKESKQDESGMPNNRFLAERTGGTYSTLKVQPAELEDSGVYFCASSPGTSNQPQHFGDGTRLSIL.

This clonotype was seen more than once but under ten times. A read error may explain this, as a much larger clone is one base away. The V call is TRBV2, the J call TRBJ2-2; no clear D. The CDR3 has 10 amino acids. Germline CDR1 and CDR2: SNHLY and FYNNEI. V was trimmed by 6 bases and J by 5 bases, leaving 1 base between them. The CDR3 DNA reads TGTGCCAGCAGGACCGGGGAGCTGTTTTTT. Its protein product is CASRTGELFF.

This sequence joins TRBV7-9 and TRBJ2-5, with TRBD1 matching over 7 bases. The ends lost 4 bases at V and 0 bases at J; junction bases unmatched: 8. CDR1 SEHNR and CDR2 FQNEAQ come from the germline V gene (reference sequence). This CDR3 comprises 16 residues. CDR3 sequence: CASSSWTGVYQETQYF. The CDR3 nucleotides are TGTGCCAGCAGCTCATGGACAGGAGTATACCAAGAGACCCAGTACTTC.

Many counts were recorded for this clonotype. The chain links TRBV12-3 or TRBV12-4 to TRBJ1-5; 8 positions agree with TRBD1. The CDR3 consists of 15 residues. J gave up 3 bases and V 5 bases, and 6 bases lay outside the gene matches. The CDR3 reads CASSPGGDFNQPQHF. In nucleotides, the CDR3 is TGTGCCAGCAGTCCAGGGGGCGATTTCAATCAGCCCCAGCATTTT.

CDR3 nucleotides: TGCAGCGTTGAACCGGGGGTGTTTGGTTATGGCTACACCTTC. Residues: CSVEPGVFGYGYTF. V gene TRBV29-1 combines with J gene TRBJ1-2; a possible D gene is TRBD1 (5 bases). Germline CDR1 is SQVTM and CDR2 is ANQGSEA. CDR3 length: 14 residues. V lost 2 bases, J lost 5 bases, and 15 bases lay in between.

This clonotype was observed at least ten times. V is TRBV10-3 and J is TRBJ2-5; D is unresolved. Germline lookup yields CDR1 ENHRY and CDR2 SYGVKD. Between the trimmed V and J ends, which lost 10 bases and 4 bases, there was a span of 19 bases. CDR3 size: 14 residues. The CDR3 coding sequence is TGTGCCACCCTGAAGACTGCTAACACAGAGACCCAGTACTTC. This sequence encodes CATLKTANTETQYF.

This clonotype was detected many times. J is TRBJ2-1 and V is TRBV5-6, with a weak D call TRBD1 (6 bases). The germline CDR1 and CDR2 sequences are SGHDT and YYEEEE. The CDR3 length is 15 residues. V was shortened by 5 bases and J by 6 bases, with 18 bases between the two germline ends. The CDR3 region is CASRPRGWDINEQFF. In DNA, the CDR3 is TGTGCCAGCAGACCGAGGGGTTGGGACATCAATGAGCAGTTCTTC.

This clonotype has just a few counts. The chain couples TRBV4-3 to TRBJ1-5; D is possibly TRBD1 (6 bases). Germline V lookup: CDR1 LGHNA, CDR2 YSLEER. V lost 6 bases to trimming and J lost 4 bases, with 10 bases between them. The CDR3 runs 13 residues. CDR3 bases: TGCGCCAGCAGTCGACAGGAAAATCAGCCCCAGCATTTT. It codes for CASSRQENQPQHF.

A few counts support this clonotype. The chain carries TRBV5-1 and TRBJ2-3; no clear D gene. Germline assignment: CDR1 SGHRS and CDR2 YFSETQ. This CDR3 has 14 residues. V was clipped by 0 bases and J by 3 bases, with 8 bases between them. In nucleotides, the CDR3 is TGCGCCAGCAGCTTGGATCGGTTAACAGATACGCAGTATTTT. Its translation is CASSLDRLTDTQYF.

The V call is TRBV12-3 or TRBV12-4, the J call TRBJ1-5, with 10 positions matching TRBD1. CDR3 size: 16 residues. Losses at the gene ends were 4 bases for V and 1 base for J; bases not matched to a gene: 4. The CDR3 DNA is TGTGCCAGCAGTTCCTCGACAGGGGGCAGCAATCAGCCCCAGCATTTT. Translated, it gives CASSSSTGGSNQPQHF.

V is TRBV6-5 and J is TRBJ2-5; D tentatively reads TRBD1 or TRBD2 (6 bases each). Per the germline V gene, CDR1 is MNHEY and CDR2 is SVGAGI. This CDR3 spans 16 amino acids. Trimming stripped 1 base from V and 5 bases from J, with 17 bases between. The CDR3 spells CASSYYGWGARETQYF. Written as DNA, the CDR3 is TGTGCCAGCAGTTACTATGGGTGGGGGGCGCGTGAGACCCAGTACTTC.

In this sample, this clonotype turned up a few times. As DNA, the CDR3 is TGCGCCAGCACCGAAACCGGGACCTGGAGCACAGATACGCAGTATTTT. Residues: CASTETGTWSTDTQYF. V usage is TRBV5-1 and J usage is TRBJ2-3; D tentatively fits TRBD1 or TRBD2 (5 bases each). CDR3 length: 16 amino acids. V was clipped by 6 bases and J by 0 bases, with 17 bases between them. Germline V gene data show CDR1 as SGHRS and CDR2 as YFSETQ.

This clonotype was observed a handful of times. The chain has TRBV28 and TRBJ1-5; D possibly corresponds to TRBD1 (6 bases). Looked up from germline, CDR1 is MDHEN and CDR2 is SYDVKM. The CDR3 extends over 12 amino acids. V lost 7 bases and J 4 bases, leaving 8 bases between the germline ends. The CDR3 reads CASNGQNQPQHF. As DNA, the CDR3 is TGTGCCAGCAATGGACAGAATCAGCCCCAGCATTTT.

The chain carries TRBV15 and TRBJ1-5; D may be TRBD1 (6 bases). Germline values: CDR1 LNHNV, CDR2 YYDKDF (reference sequence). The V end was cut by 4 bases, the J end by 2 bases, with 12 bases between. The CDR3 sequence is 15 residues long. The CDR3 DNA reads as TGTGCCACCAGCACCGGGGGGCCGGGCAATCAGCCCCAGCATTTT. It translates to CATSTGGPGNQPQHF.

This clonotype was found many times. The chain is built from TRBV7-9 and TRBJ2-1; 9 positions match TRBD2. CDR1 and CDR2 (germline): SEHNR, FQNEAQ (reference sequence). After removal of 3 bases from V and 9 bases from J, the junction contained 12 bases not matched to a gene. CDR3 length: 16 amino acids. This chain's CDR3 is CASSFGSSGRRVEQFF. Written as DNA, the CDR3 is TGTGCCAGCAGCTTTGGCTCCAGCGGGAGGAGGGTTGAGCAGTTCTTC.

This chain joins TRBV20-1 and TRBJ2-3, with D possibly TRBD2 on 6 matching bases. The germline CDR1 and CDR2 sequences are DFQATT and SNEGSKA (reference sequence). The V gene lost 5 bases and the J gene lost 2 bases, with 14 bases spanning the gap. This CDR3 region has 14 residues. The CDR3 region is CSAPPGGATDTQYF. CDR3 sequence (DNA): TGCAGTGCTCCCCCAGGCGGGGCCACAGATACGCAGTATTTT.

This clonotype was observed a handful of times. The chain employs TRBV24-1 and TRBJ2-5, with no clear D. The CDR3 contains 16 residues. V was pared by 0 bases and J by 1 base, with 11 bases between. Germline-derived CDR1 and CDR2 are KGHDR and SFDVKD. CDR3 in amino acids: CATSDLPQDSQETQYF. The CDR3 region has the DNA TGTGCCACCAGTGATTTGCCGCAGGATTCCCAAGAGACCCAGTACTTC.

Here the CDR3 reads CSASHIWSGEQFF. In DNA form, the CDR3 reads TGCAGTGCTAGCCACATTTGGTCGGGTGAGCAGTTCTTC. The chain has TRBV20-1 and TRBJ2-1; D unresolved. V lost 3 bases, J lost 9 bases, and 15 bases lay in between. The CDR3 is made up of 13 amino acids. Germline values: CDR1 DFQATT, CDR2 SNEGSKA (reference sequence).

This chain uses TRBV10-3 with TRBJ2-7; D might be TRBD2 (6 bases). This CDR3 has 14 residues. The germline V gene encodes CDR1 ENHRY and CDR2 SYGVKD. Trimming removed 9 bases at V and 0 bases at J, with 15 bases between. The CDR3 nucleotides read TGTGCCATTGCCTCTGGCGGGAACTCCTACGAGCAGTACTTC. This gives the protein CAIASGGNSYEQYF.